The 21 T cell receptor beta chains below come from one sample, sequenced in a study of blood T cell repertoires in COVID-19. TCRdb's copy holds only in-frame clones and misses some; the assay was immunoSEQ multiplex PCR. There are approximately 200,000 clones in the sample; 80% occur only once, and roughly 4.9% lies in the top ten. The specimen was peripheral blood. Receptors originate from a human donor in a cohort sampled during active COVID-19.

The rearrangement joins TRBV30 to TRBJ1-2; 11 bases are shared with TRBD1. V trimming: 4 bases; J trimming: 4 bases; junction bases outside the gene matches: 8. CDR3 length equals 15 residues. Germline assignment: CDR1 GTSNPN and CDR2 SVGIG (reference sequence). The CDR3 spells CAWTIGTGGVYGYTF. The CDR3 DNA sequence: TGTGCCTGGACCATTGGGACAGGGGGTGTCTATGGCTACACCTTC.

The chain couples TRBV5-1 to TRBJ2-3; TRBD1 agrees at 8 bases. The germline V gene has CDR1 SGHRS and CDR2 YFSETQ. The V and J ends lost 4 bases and 0 bases, in that order; junction bases with no gene match: 16. The CDR3 is 19 residues long. The DNA for the CDR3 is TGCGCCAGCAGCACAGGGGGTCGGACGGGTCCCCTTAGCACAGATACGCAGTATTTT. Translation: CASSTGGRTGPLSTDTQYF.

The V call is TRBV21-1, the J call TRBJ2-3; the D call TRBD1 from the table was never checked on the DNA. TRBV21-1 is deemed a pseudogene. The CDR3 length is 15 residues. CDR3 loop: CASGGTEPSTDTQYF. The CDR3 coding sequence is TGTGCCAGCGGTGGGACAGAACCATCCACAGATACGCAGTATTTT.

This chain joins TRBV27 and TRBJ2-1, with 9 positions matching TRBD2. The CDR3 has 14 residues. The ends lost 6 bases at V and 3 bases at J; junction bases unmatched: 3. Per germline, CDR1 MNHEY and CDR2 SMNVEV (reference sequence). CDR3 DNA: TGTGCCAGCAGCTCGCGGGAGGGCTACAATGAGCAGTTCTTC. Amino acids: CASSSREGYNEQFF.

The V and J genes are TRBV7-9 and TRBJ2-1, with a possible D match to TRBD2 (5 bases). The length of the CDR3 is 18 residues. Trimming pared 7 bases from V and 0 bases from J, leaving 22 bases between. Germline lookup yields CDR1 SEHNR and CDR2 FQNEAQ (reference sequence). In DNA form, the CDR3 reads TGTGCCAGCATCACTGGGGAGCGGTCGGGGAGCTCCTACAATGAGCAGTTCTTC. Encoded protein: CASITGERSGSSYNEQFF.

The genes are TRBV7-9 and TRBJ2-7; 10 positions agree with TRBD1. The V segment lost 5 bases and the J segment 4 bases; nucleotides outside the gene matches: 8. The germline V gene encodes CDR1 SEHNR and CDR2 FQNEAQ (reference sequence). The CDR3 covers 15 residues. The CDR3 protein is CASSPKGTGEYEQYF. The CDR3 nucleotides read TGTGCCAGCAGCCCAAAAGGGACAGGGGAGTACGAGCAGTACTTC.

The chain uses TRBV6-2 or TRBV6-3 and TRBJ2-5; 15 bases are a match to TRBD2. The CDR3 is made up of 15 amino acids. The ends lost 6 bases at V and 7 bases at J; junction bases unmatched: 6. CDR1 is MNHEY and CDR2 is SVGEGT in the germline V gene. In nucleotides, the CDR3 is TGTGCCAGCAGCACGGGACTAGCGGGAGGAGGGACCCAGTACTTC. This gives the protein CASSTGLAGGGTQYF.

This chain joins TRBV4-3 and TRBJ2-7, with D possibly TRBD1 on 6 matching bases. Germline V gene lookup returns CDR1 LGHNA and CDR2 YSLEER. This CDR3 is built from 16 residues. Trimming stripped 4 bases from V and 2 bases from J, with 18 bases between. The CDR3 loop reads CASSLELGTTAYEQYF. The CDR3 DNA sequence: TGCGCCAGCAGCCTAGAGCTCGGGACAACTGCCTACGAGCAGTACTTC.

V is TRBV15 and J is TRBJ2-7, with 7 bases that match TRBD1. J gave up 13 bases and V 3 bases, and 12 bases lay outside the gene matches. The CDR3 has 13 amino acids. Looked up from germline, CDR1 is LNHNV and CDR2 is YYDKDF (reference sequence). This chain's CDR3 is CATSRDVPGQPYF. The CDR3 bases are TGTGCCACCAGCAGGGACGTCCCGGGACAGCCTTACTTC.

This chain uses TRBV30 with TRBJ2-4; D not resolved. The V end lost 2 bases, the J end lost 0 bases, and 8 bases lay between the germline ends. The CDR3 has 14 residues. The germline V gene encodes CDR1 GTSNPN and CDR2 SVGIG (reference sequence). DNA for the CDR3: TGTGCCTGGAGTTTTCGACTAGCCAAAAACATTCAGTACTTC. Amino acid sequence: CAWSFRLAKNIQYF.

This clone was detected once. The chain joins TRBV27 to TRBJ2-1; possible D gene TRBD2, 6 bases. Trimming left V 3 bases short and J 3 bases short, with 18 bases between. The germline V gene encodes CDR1 MNHEY and CDR2 SMNVEV (reference sequence). This CDR3 has 17 residues. The CDR3 region is CASSFTAGGGVYNEQFF. CDR3 coding DNA: TGTGCCAGCAGTTTTACCGCCGGAGGAGGGGTCTACAATGAGCAGTTCTTC.

The chain links TRBV28 to TRBJ1-6; possible D gene TRBD1, 5 bases. The CDR3 has 13 amino acids. The V end was cut by 5 bases, the J end by 10 bases, with 12 bases between. Germline V lookup: CDR1 MDHEN, CDR2 SYDVKM. The CDR3: CASSRDLGSPLHF. Written as DNA, the CDR3 is TGTGCCAGCAGTCGGGACTTAGGCTCACCCCTCCACTTT.

The gene calls are TRBV30 and TRBJ2-7; possible D gene TRBD1, 6 bases. Trimming took 1 base from V and 3 from J, leaving 10 bases between them. Germline V lookup: CDR1 GTSNPN, CDR2 SVGIG (reference sequence). The CDR3 extends over 13 amino acids. The CDR3 DNA is TGTGCCTGGAGTGGGGGACAAATCTACGAGCAGTACTTC. Residues: CAWSGGQIYEQYF.

In this sample, this clone turned up once. The CDR3: CASSLLREGQKDTQYF. The CDR3 DNA reads TGTGCCAGCAGTTTATTGCGGGAGGGTCAGAAAGATACGCAGTATTTT. The V gene is TRBV27, the J gene TRBJ2-3; 9 nucleotides agree with TRBD2. Germline V gene lookup returns CDR1 MNHEY and CDR2 SMNVEV (reference sequence). The trim removed 1 base at V and 5 bases at J, leaving 7 bases unmatched. The CDR3 covers 16 residues.

Here the CDR3 reads CASTPGDRVAEQYF. The CDR3 DNA reads as TGTGCCAGCACCCCCGGGGACAGGGTGGCCGAGCAGTACTTC. V and J are TRBV6-2 or TRBV6-3 and TRBJ2-7; 9 nucleotides align to TRBD1. The CDR3 covers 14 residues. V was clipped by 7 bases and J by 6 bases; unmatched bases: 10. Germline CDR1 and CDR2: MNHEY and SVGEGT.

The rearrangement links TRBV28 to TRBJ1-2; a possible D gene is TRBD1 (5 bases). In germline, CDR1 is MDHEN, CDR2 SYDVKM. This CDR3 spans 16 amino acids. V lost 7 bases to trimming and J lost 2 bases, with 20 bases between them. This CDR3 is CASNLGQGYPNYGYTF. CDR3 nucleotides: TGTGCCAGCAATTTGGGGCAGGGTTACCCGAACTATGGCTACACCTTC.

The V and J genes are TRBV21-1 and TRBJ1-6; whether TRBD1, the table's D call, matches the DNA was not checked. TRBV21-1 is shown as a pseudogene. The CDR3 loop spans 16 amino acids. In DNA, the CDR3 is TGTGCCAGCAGAGACAGGGTTAGCTCCTATAATTCACCCCTCCACTTT. The encoded protein is CASRDRVSSYNSPLHF.

The rearrangement links TRBV11-3 to TRBJ2-1, with 10 bases identical to TRBD1. The germline V gene encodes CDR1 SGHNT and CDR2 YENEEA. With V trimmed by 5 bases and J by 2 bases, 3 bases remained unmatched. CDR3 length equals 15 residues. This chain's CDR3 is CASSPDRGAYNEQFF. The CDR3 coding sequence is TGTGCCAGCAGCCCGGACAGGGGGGCCTACAATGAGCAGTTCTTC.

This clone was observed once. The V and J genes are TRBV24-1 and TRBJ1-1; 8 bases are shared with TRBD1. The V gene end was trimmed by 3 bases and the J gene end by 1 base; junction bases not matched to a gene: 6. The CDR3 totals 16 residues. CDR1 is KGHDR, CDR2 SFDVKD, per germline. In nucleotides, the CDR3 is TGTGCCACCAGTGATACAGGACAGGGCTCGAACACTGAAGCTTTCTTT. Its translation is CATSDTGQGSNTEAFF.

In the case of this clone: The sample has other DNA sequences that encode this CDR3 too. The chain uses TRBV2 and TRBJ1-1; 7 positions agree with TRBD1. The CDR3 loop spans 14 amino acids. V lost 4 bases to trimming and J lost 4 bases; unmatched junction nucleotides: 6. Germline lookup yields CDR1 SNHLY and CDR2 FYNNEI. The CDR3 nucleotides are TGTGCCAGCAGTGGACAGGGCGGCGGCACTGAAGCTTTCTTT. It yields the protein CASSGQGGGTEAFF.

V and J are TRBV28 and TRBJ2-2; 7 bases align to TRBD1. Germline trimming cut 11 bases from V and 7 bases from J; bases unmatched to any gene: 10. The CDR3 is made up of 13 amino acids. From germline, CDR1 is MDHEN and CDR2 SYDVKM. The CDR3 loop is CAARPTGDGELFF. Here the CDR3 DNA reads TGTGCCGCACGACCTACAGGGGACGGGGAGCTGTTTTTT. The whole variable domain, remainder taken from reference TRBV28 and TRBJ2-2, is DVKVTQSSRYLVKRTGEKVFLECVQDMDHENMFWYRQDPGLGLRLIYFSYDVKMKEKGDIPEGYSVSREKKERFSLILESASTNQTSMYLCAARPTGDGELFFGEGSRLTVL.